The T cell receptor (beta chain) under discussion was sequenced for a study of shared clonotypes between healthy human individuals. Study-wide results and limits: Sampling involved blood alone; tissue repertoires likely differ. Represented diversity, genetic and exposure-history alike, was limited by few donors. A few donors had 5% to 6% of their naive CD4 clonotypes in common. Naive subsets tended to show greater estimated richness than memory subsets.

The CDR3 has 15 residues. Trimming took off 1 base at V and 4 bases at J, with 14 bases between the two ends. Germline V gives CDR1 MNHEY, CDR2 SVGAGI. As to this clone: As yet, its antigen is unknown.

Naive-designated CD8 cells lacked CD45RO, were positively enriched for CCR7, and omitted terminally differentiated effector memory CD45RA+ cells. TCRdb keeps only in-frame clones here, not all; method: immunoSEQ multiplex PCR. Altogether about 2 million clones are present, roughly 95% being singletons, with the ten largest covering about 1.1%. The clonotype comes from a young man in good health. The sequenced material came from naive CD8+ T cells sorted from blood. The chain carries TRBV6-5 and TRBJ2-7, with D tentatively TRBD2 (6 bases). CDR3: CASSYLAASGYEQYF. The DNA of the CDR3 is TGTGCCAGCAGTTACTTAGCGGCCTCTGGGTACGAGCAGTACTTC.